A single sample gave rise to the 9 T cell receptor beta chains below, sequenced in a study of regulatory T cells in long-lasting Graves disease. Time point given: newly diagnosed GD, antithyroid drugs for less than 3 months. The TCR library was made from RNA extracted from PBMCs. The authors built TCR beta libraries using iRepertoire HTBI primers and Arm-PCR of CDR3 regions. Using its own MiXCR run on the multiplex PCR reads, TCRdb lists one record per CDR3 protein. Of hundreds of thousands of distinct CDR3 sequences in the sample, 16% were seen once. These same records also appear under a second study, on T cells in Graves' hyperthyroidism and ophthalmopathy.

Sequences were derived from peripheral blood mononuclear cells (PBMCs), sampled at new diagnosis, from a patient treated with antithyroid drugs. These receptors were taken from a woman younger than 45 with Graves disease.

This clonotype was seen a few times. The J gene is TRBJ2-1, the V gene TRBV5-1; TRBD2 agrees at 10 bases. Trimming cost V 5 bases and J 4 bases; bases outside gene matches: 6. The CDR3 covers 15 residues. Germline V gene data show CDR1 as SGHRS and CDR2 as YFSETQ. Written as DNA, the CDR3 is TGCGCCAGCAGATCCGGGACTAGCGCTTACAATGAGCAGTTCTTC. It encodes CASRSGTSAYNEQFF.

This clonotype was detected ten times or more. For the CDR3, the DNA is TGTGCCAGCAGTCAATTCAACACAGATACGCAGTATTTT. Amino acid sequence: CASSQFNTDTQYF. This chain uses TRBV27 with TRBJ2-3, with no clear D. The CDR3 consists of 13 residues. Trimming removed 5 bases from V and 2 bases from J, with 8 bases in between. CDR1 MNHEY and CDR2 SMNVEV come from the germline V gene (reference sequence).

This clonotype showed up many times. The chain has TRBV24-1 and TRBJ2-1; D gene uncertain. The V gene lost 0 bases and the J gene lost 4 bases, with 6 bases spanning the gap. Germline-derived CDR1 and CDR2 are KGHDR and SFDVKD. The CDR3 consists of 14 residues. The CDR3 protein is CATSDLTGYNEQFF. The CDR3 DNA is TGTGCCACCAGTGATTTGACCGGATACAATGAGCAGTTCTTC.

As to this clonotype: A much larger clone is a single base away; this may be a read error. This sequence joins TRBV12-3 or TRBV12-4 and TRBJ2-2; possibly TRBD2 for D (6 bases). This CDR3 is built from 13 residues. This chain's CDR3 is CASSLSATGGLFF. The CDR3 DNA is TGTGCCAGCAGTTTAAGCGCGACCGGGGGGCTGTTTTTT.

This clonotype was recorded many times. V gene TRBV20-1 combines with J gene TRBJ2-5; a weak D match, TRBD2 (5 bases). Trimming took off 2 bases at V and 5 bases at J, with 9 bases between the two ends. CDR3 size: 12 residues. Germline values: CDR1 DFQATT, CDR2 SNEGSKA (reference sequence). The CDR3 DNA sequence: TGCAGTGCTAGACTAGCCGGGGAGACCCAGTACTTC. Translating it yields CSARLAGETQYF.

The table lists this clonotype with many counts. The CDR3 protein is CASSDFPGGYTF. The DNA of the CDR3 is TGTGCCAGCAGTGACTTTCCGGGCGGCTACACCTTC. The gene calls are TRBV2 and TRBJ1-2, with D hard to call. V was trimmed by 3 bases and J by 8 bases, leaving 10 bases between them. Looked up from germline, CDR1 is SNHLY and CDR2 is FYNNEI. This CDR3 has 12 amino acids.

The chain couples TRBV5-1 to TRBJ2-4; D might be TRBD1 (7 bases). This CDR3 is built from 14 residues. V dropped 7 bases and J dropped 6 bases, with 17 bases sitting between them. CDR1 is SGHRS, CDR2 YFSETQ, per germline. The CDR3 DNA is TGCGCCAGCGGACTAACAGGGGACGCAAACATTCAGTACTTC. Its translation: CASGLTGDANIQYF.

CDR3 in DNA: TGCAGCGTTAGACAGGGAGGTGGAAACACCATATATTTT. This sequence encodes CSVRQGGGNTIYF. V usage is TRBV29-1 and J usage is TRBJ1-3; 7 bases are shared with TRBD1. Trimming took 5 bases from V and 3 from J; bases not matched to a gene: 4. The CDR3 extends over 13 amino acids. Germline V gene lookup returns CDR1 SQVTM and CDR2 ANQGSEA.

This clonotype was picked up a small number of times. The chain employs TRBV7-9 and TRBJ2-3, with D possibly TRBD2 on 5 matching bases. The CDR3 is made up of 14 amino acids. Trimming removed 1 base from V and 9 bases from J, with 14 bases in between. Germline V CDR1 and CDR2: SEHNR, FQNEAQ (reference sequence). The CDR3 loop reads CASSLGGGTGTQYF. The CDR3 coding sequence is TGTGCCAGCAGCTTAGGTGGAGGTACGGGAACGCAGTATTTT. The full variable domain, in which reference TRBV7-9 and TRBJ2-3 provide the parts outside the CDR3, is DTGVSQNPRHKITKRGQNVTFRCDPISEHNRLYWYRQTLGQGPEFLTYFQNEAQLEKSRLLSDRFSAERPKGSFSTLEIQRTEQGDSAMYLCASSLGGGTGTQYFGPGTRLTVL.